This is a list of T cell receptor beta chains from one sample in a study of post-analysis software for immune sequencing data. TCRdb processed the PCR reads anew with MiXCR; each CDR3 protein has one entry. The sample records roughly 600,000 distinct CDR3 sequences, around 47% being singletons. Sequenced input: blood. These receptors all come from a girl aged 10 to 17 with multiple sclerosis. Each CDR3 is given with its conserved first and last residue. A D gene is named only where the DNA matches it firmly. Rows give clone size only sometimes, using once, few, many, or a class for an expanded clone.

j_call d_call clone_size v_call cdr3_aa cdr3_nt
TRBJ2-5 TRBD2 . TRBV10-3 CAISDGAGGQETQYF TGTGCCATCAGTGACGGCGCGGGGGGTCAAGAGACCCAGTACTTC
TRBJ2-3 . few TRBV10-2 CASRGQPSTDTQYF TGCGCCAGCAGAGGACAGCCTAGCACAGATACGCAGTATTTT
TRBJ2-5 . once TRBV5-1 CASSLDYGKTQYF TGCGCCAGCAGCTTGGACTATGGAAAGACCCAGTACTTC
TRBJ1-2 TRBD1 once TRBV11-3 CASSQSGGAGRGYTF TGTGCCAGCAGCCAGTCAGGGGGCGCGGGAAGGGGCTACACCTTC
TRBJ2-3 TRBD1 few TRBV5-1 CASSDTGVGGDTQYF TGCGCCAGCAGCGACACAGGGGTAGGGGGAGATACGCAGTATTTT
TRBJ2-1 . many TRBV12-3/TRBV12-4 CASSLGSEQFF TGTGCCAGCAGTTTAGGAAGTGAGCAGTTCTTC
TRBJ2-1 . . TRBV12-3/TRBV12-4 CASSSVADSYNEQFF TGTGCCAGCAGCTCCGTTGCGGACTCTTACAATGAGCAGTTCTTC
TRBJ1-1 TRBD1 . TRBV11-2 CASSLAGQGTEAFF TGTGCCAGCAGCTTAGCGGGACAGGGCACTGAAGCTTTCTTT
TRBJ1-5 . . TRBV5-5 CASSLEGASNQPQHF TGTGCCAGCAGCTTGGAGGGCGCGAGCAATCAGCCCCAGCATTTT
TRBJ2-7 TRBD2 . TRBV30 CAWSVGSGSYEQYF TGTGCCTGGAGTGTTGGGAGCGGGAGCTACGAGCAGTACTTC
TRBJ2-1 TRBD1 few TRBV7-9 CASSLFWDRVPNEQFF TGTGCCAGCAGCTTATTCTGGGACAGGGTTCCAAATGAGCAGTTCTTC
TRBJ2-3 . . TRBV6-1 CASSETASDTQYF TGTGCCAGCAGTGAGACAGCTTCAGATACGCAGTATTTT
TRBJ1-2 TRBD1 few TRBV6-4 CASSPGQGRTMNYGYTF TGTGCCAGCAGCCCCGGACAGGGGCGGACCATGAACTATGGCTACACCTTC
TRBJ2-7 . once TRBV7-9 CASSLGGASHEQYF TGTGCCAGCAGCTTAGGGGGGGCTAGCCACGAGCAGTACTTC
TRBJ1-2 . . TRBV18 CASSPPIPGYGYTF TGTGCTAGCTCACCACCTATTCCGGGCTATGGCTACACCTTC
TRBJ2-5 . few TRBV12-3/TRBV12-4 CASSLGGPGMNQETQYF TGTGCCAGCAGTTTGGGAGGCCCCGGTATGAACCAAGAGACCCAGTACTTC
TRBJ2-4 . few TRBV2 CASALTEIGAKNIQYF TGTGCCAGTGCTTTGACAGAAATTGGAGCCAAAAACATTCAGTACTTC
TRBJ1-2 . . TRBV4-2 CASSQVRQADGHTF TGTGCCAGCAGCCAAGTGAGACAGGCGGATGGCCACACCTTC